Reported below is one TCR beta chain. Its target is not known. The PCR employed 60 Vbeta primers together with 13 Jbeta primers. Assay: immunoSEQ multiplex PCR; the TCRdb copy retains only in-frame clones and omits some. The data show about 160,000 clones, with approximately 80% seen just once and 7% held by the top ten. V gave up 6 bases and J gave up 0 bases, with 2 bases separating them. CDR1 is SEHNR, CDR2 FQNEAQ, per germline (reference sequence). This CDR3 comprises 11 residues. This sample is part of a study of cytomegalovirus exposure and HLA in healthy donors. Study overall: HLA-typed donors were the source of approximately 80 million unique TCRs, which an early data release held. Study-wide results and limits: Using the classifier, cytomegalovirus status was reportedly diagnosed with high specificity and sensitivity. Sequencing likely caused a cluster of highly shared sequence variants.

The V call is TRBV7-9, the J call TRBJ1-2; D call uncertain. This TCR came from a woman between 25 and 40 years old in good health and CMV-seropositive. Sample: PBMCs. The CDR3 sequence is CASSTNYGYTF. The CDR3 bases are TGTGCCAGCAGTACTAACTATGGCTACACCTTC.